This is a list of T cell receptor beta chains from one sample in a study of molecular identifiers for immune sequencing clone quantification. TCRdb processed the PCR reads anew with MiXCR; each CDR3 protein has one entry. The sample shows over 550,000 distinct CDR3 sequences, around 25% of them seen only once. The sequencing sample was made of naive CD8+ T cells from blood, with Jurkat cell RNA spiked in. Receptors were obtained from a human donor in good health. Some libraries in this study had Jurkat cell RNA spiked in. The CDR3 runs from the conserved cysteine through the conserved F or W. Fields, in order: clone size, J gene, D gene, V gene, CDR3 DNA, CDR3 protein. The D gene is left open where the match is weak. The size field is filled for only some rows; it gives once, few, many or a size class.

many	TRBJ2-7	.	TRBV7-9	TGTGCCAGCAGCCCTCTAACCTACGAGCAGTACTTC	CASSPLTYEQYF
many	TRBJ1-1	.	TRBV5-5	TGTGCCAGCAGCTTGCTCTGGGAGGGGCCTGAAGCTTTCTTT	CASSLLWEGPEAFF
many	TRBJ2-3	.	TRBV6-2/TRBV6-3	TGTGCCAGCAGCCCAACTACTCTGGCAGATACGCAGTATTTT	CASSPTTLADTQYF
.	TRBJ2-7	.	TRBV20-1	TGCAGTGCTAGAGATCGGGTGAGCAGCCGAGGGCTCTACGAGCAGTACTTC	CSARDRVSSRGLYEQYF
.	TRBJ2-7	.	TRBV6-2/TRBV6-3	TGTGCCAGCAGCCAGTCTTTCGGCGAGCAGTACTTC	CASSQSFGEQYF
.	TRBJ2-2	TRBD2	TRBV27	TGTGCCAGCAGTTTAATGTTGGGACTAGCGACGAACACCGGGGAGCTGTTTTTT	CASSLMLGLATNTGELFF
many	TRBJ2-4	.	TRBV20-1	TGCAGTGCTAAGACACCAGAAAACATTCAGTACTTC	CSAKTPENIQYF
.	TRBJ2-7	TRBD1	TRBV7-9	TGTGCCAGCACCTCCCGGGACAGGGTTAACGAGCAGTCCTTC	CASTSRDRVNEQSF
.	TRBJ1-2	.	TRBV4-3	TGCGCCAGCAGCCAAGTCGTCGGTGGGCATTCCAACTATGGCTACACCTTC	CASSQVVGGHSNYGYTF
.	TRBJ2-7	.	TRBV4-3	TGCGCCAGCAGCCCCGGCCGGGGACCCTACGAGCAGTACTTC	CASSPGRGPYEQYF
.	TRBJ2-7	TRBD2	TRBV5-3	TGTGCCAGCAGCTCCACCAAGGGACTAGCGAGCTCCTACGAGCAGTACTTC	CASSSTKGLASSYEQYF
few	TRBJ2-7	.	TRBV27	TGTGCCAGCAGTGGGGGGACAGACTTCTACGAGCAGTACTTC	CASSGGTDFYEQYF
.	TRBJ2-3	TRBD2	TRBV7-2	TGTGCCAGCAGACCGGAGGAGGGACTAGCGGGAGGGTATACGCAGTATTTT	CASRPEEGLAGGYTQYF
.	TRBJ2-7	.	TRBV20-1	TGCAGTGCTAGAGCCAGGGTCCGGGAGCAGTACTTC	CSARARVREQYF
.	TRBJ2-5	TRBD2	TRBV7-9	TGTGCCAGCAGCCCCCGACTAGCGGGGAAGTACCAAGAGACCCAGTACTTC	CASSPRLAGKYQETQYF
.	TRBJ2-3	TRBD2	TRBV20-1	TGCAGTGCTAGGTTAGCGGGGTCTAGCACAGATACGCAGTATTTT	CSARLAGSSTDTQYF
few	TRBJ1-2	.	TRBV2	TGTGCCAGCAGTGAATTCCGTTCCCTAGGCTACACCTTC	CASSEFRSLGYTF
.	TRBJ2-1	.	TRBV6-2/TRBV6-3	TGTGCCAGTGAATATAGCGGTCGGGATGAGCAGTTCTTC	CASEYSGRDEQFF
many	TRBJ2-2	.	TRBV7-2	TGTGCCAGCAGCTCAAGATTATCCACCGGGGAGCTGTTTTTT	CASSSRLSTGELFF
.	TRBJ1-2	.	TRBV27	TGTGCCAGCAGTCCCAACCCCGGGGAGTACTATGGCTACACCTTC	CASSPNPGEYYGYTF
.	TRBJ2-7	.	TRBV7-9	TGTGCCACCACCCCCAGGATCCGGGACAACTCCTACGAGCGGTACTTC	CATTPRIRDNSYERYF
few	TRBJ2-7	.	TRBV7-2	TGTGCCAGCAGCCCGGGCTCAGCGGCGGACGAGCAGTACTTC	CASSPGSAADEQYF
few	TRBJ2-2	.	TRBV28	TGTGCCAGCAGTTTTCGGGGAATGGGCACCGGGGAGCTGTTTTTT	CASSFRGMGTGELFF
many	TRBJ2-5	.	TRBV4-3	TGCGCCAGCAGCCCCTCCGAGGGGGGCGAATTCAGGGCCCAGTACTTC	CASSPSEGGEFRAQYF
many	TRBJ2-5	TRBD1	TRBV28	TGTGCCAGCAGCGCCCTGGACAGGGCCCGGCAAGAGACCCAGTACTTC	CASSALDRARQETQYF
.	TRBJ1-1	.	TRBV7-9	TGTGCCAGCAGCGACAAGGGGCGAGAAACTGAAGCTTTCTTT	CASSDKGRETEAFF
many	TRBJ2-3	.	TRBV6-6	TGTGCCAGCAGTTACTCGTTCACAGATACGCAGTATTTT	CASSYSFTDTQYF
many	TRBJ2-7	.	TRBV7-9	TGTGCCAGCAGCTCCACTGGGGGCTCCTACGAGCAGTACTTC	CASSSTGGSYEQYF
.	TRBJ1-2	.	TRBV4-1	TGCGCCAGCAGCCAAGATCCAACCGAGGACTATTATGGCTACACCTTC	CASSQDPTEDYYGYTF
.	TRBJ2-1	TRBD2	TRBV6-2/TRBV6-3	TGTGCCAGCAGTTCTAACAGGGCAGGGACTAGCGGGAGGCCTAAGCAGTTCTTC	CASSSNRAGTSGRPKQFF
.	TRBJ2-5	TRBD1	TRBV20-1	TGCAGTGCTAGAGATGGCCTCGGACAGGTCCAAGAGACCCAGTACTTC	CSARDGLGQVQETQYF
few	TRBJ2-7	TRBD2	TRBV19	TGTGCCAGTAGTATAGGGGGCGGGGGGGCCGTCTACGAGCAGTACTTC	CASSIGGGGAVYEQYF
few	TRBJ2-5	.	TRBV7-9	TGTGCCAGCAGCTTAGCGTACAGCTCCCGACGTGAGACCCAGTACTTC	CASSLAYSSRRETQYF
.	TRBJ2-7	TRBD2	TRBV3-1	TGTGCCAGCAGCCAATGGATGGGTGCTAGCGGGCCCTACGAGCAGTACTTC	CASSQWMGASGPYEQYF
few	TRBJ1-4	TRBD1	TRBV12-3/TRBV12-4	TGTGCCAGCAGTTTGGGAGACAGGGGGCCTGAAAAACTGTTTTTT	CASSLGDRGPEKLFF
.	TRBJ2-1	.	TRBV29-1	TGCAGCGTTGAAAGTCGATTGAGCCAAGGGTCTCAGTTCTTC	CSVESRLSQGSQFF
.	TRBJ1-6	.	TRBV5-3	TGTGCCAGCAGCTGGACATTTAGCTCCTATAATTCACCCCCCCACTTT	CASSWTFSSYNSPPHF
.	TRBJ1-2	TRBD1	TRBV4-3	TGCGCCAGCAGCCAAGAAACAGGGGGCTTCTATGGCTACACCTTC	CASSQETGGFYGYTF
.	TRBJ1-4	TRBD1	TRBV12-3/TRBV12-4	TGTGCCAGCAGTCTAGACAGGGTAGGAGAAAAACTGTTTTTT	CASSLDRVGEKLFF
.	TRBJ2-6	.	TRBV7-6	TGTGCCAGCAGCTGGGGGATGAGCTCTGGGGCCAACGTCCTGACTTTC	CASSWGMSSGANVLTF
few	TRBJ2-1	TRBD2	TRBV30	TGTGCCTGGACTAGCGGAAACTACAATGAGCAGTTCTTC	CAWTSGNYNEQFF
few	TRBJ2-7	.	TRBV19	TGTGCCAGTAGTATAGGGTTAGGACAGAGGGACGAGCAGTACTTC	CASSIGLGQRDEQYF
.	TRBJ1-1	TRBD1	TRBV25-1	TGTGCCACCAGTGGTTGGGACAGGGGGCTTAGTACTGAAGCTTTCTTT	CATSGWDRGLSTEAFF
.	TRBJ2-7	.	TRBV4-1	TGCGCCAGCAGCCGCGGCGGACGTGGCCCCTACGAGCAGTACTTC	CASSRGGRGPYEQYF
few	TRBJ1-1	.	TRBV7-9	TGTGCCAGCAGCATCCGATACAGAGGGAACACTGAAGCTTTCTTT	CASSIRYRGNTEAFF
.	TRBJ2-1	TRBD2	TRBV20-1	TGCAGTGCTAGAGACTCGGGACTACCATACAATGAGCAGTTCTTC	CSARDSGLPYNEQFF
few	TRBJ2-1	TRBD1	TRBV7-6	TGTGCCAGCAGCTTTCCGGGACAGGGGGTAAATGAGCAGTTCTTC	CASSFPGQGVNEQFF